This T cell receptor (beta chain) was observed in a study of OX40 agonist ivuxolimab in advanced cancers. Across the whole study: Ivuxolimab, an agonistic anti-OX40 (CD134) antibody, was given to patients. Points from the study as a whole: At 0.1 to 3.0 mg/kg and by week 6, CD4+ and CD8+ T cells in the blood had expanded clonally.

Generated by immunoSEQ multiplex PCR, the TCRdb table keeps only in-frame clones and is missing some. The sample consists of around 76,000 clones, 84% of them appearing once. V dropped 3 bases and J dropped 5; count of bases not matched to a gene: 1. CDR1 and CDR2 from the germline V gene are SGHDT and YYEEEE. CDR3 length: 14 residues. Points on this clone: Antigen: not known.

This receptor was taken from an adult with an advanced solid tumor such as melanoma, head and neck, liver or kidney cancer. The source was CD4+ or CD8+ T cells sorted from blood, collected in a trial of the OX40 agonist ivuxolimab. The rearrangement joins TRBV5-6 to TRBJ2-5; 13 nucleotides match TRBD2. CDR3 in amino acids: CASSWGLAGETQYF. Written as DNA, the CDR3 is TGTGCCAGCAGCTGGGGACTAGCGGGGGAGACCCAGTACTTC.